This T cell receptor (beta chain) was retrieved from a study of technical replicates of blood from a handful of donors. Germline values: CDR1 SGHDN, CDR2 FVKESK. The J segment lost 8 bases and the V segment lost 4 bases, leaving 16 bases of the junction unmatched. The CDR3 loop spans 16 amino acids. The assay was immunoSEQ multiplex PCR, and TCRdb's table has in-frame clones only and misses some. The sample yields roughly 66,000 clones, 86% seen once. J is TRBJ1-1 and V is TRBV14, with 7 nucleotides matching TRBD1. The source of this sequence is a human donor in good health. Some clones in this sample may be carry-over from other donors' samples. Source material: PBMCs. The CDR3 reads CASSLSGGTGRKEAFF. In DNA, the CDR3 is TGTGCCAGCAGCCTATCAGGGGGAACAGGCCGCAAGGAAGCTTTCTTT.